The 4 T cell receptor beta chains below were found in one sample sequenced in a study of low-dose radiotherapy and immunotherapy resistance in tumors. Time point indicated: before trial treatment. TRAV- and TRBV-specific primers, spanning alpha and beta chains, primed first-strand cDNA. Using a constant-region primer together with a V-primer adapter, TCRs were subjected to about 18 PCR cycles of amplification. From the reads, TCRdb called clonotypes with MiXCR, one entry per CDR3 protein. The sample shows roughly 60,000 distinct CDR3 sequences, under 30% of them seen only once. Material: PBMCs, obtained before treatment. Every receptor here comes from a male donor with prostate cancer.

The J gene is TRBJ2-7, the V gene TRBV6-2 or TRBV6-3, with 9 positions matching TRBD1. The CDR3 is made up of 15 amino acids. Trimming took 4 bases from V and 7 from J; bases not matched to a gene: 11. Germline CDR1 reads MNHEY; CDR2 reads SVGEGT. The CDR3 region has the DNA TGTGCCAGCAGTTCCTTACGACAGGGGGGTAAGGAGCAGTACTTC. Translating it yields CASSSLRQGGKEQYF.

This chain joins TRBV12-3 or TRBV12-4 and TRBJ2-2; the D is unclear. V was trimmed by 3 bases and J by 2 bases, leaving 7 bases between them. The CDR3 totals 14 residues. CDR3 nucleotides: TGTGCCAGCAGTTTTACCTCCAACACCGGGGAGCTGTTTTTT. It encodes CASSFTSNTGELFF.

This clonotype was seen ten or more times. The gene calls are TRBV6-2 or TRBV6-3 and TRBJ2-7, with D tentatively TRBD1 (5 bases). The CDR3 runs 15 residues. V was clipped by 6 bases and J by 2 bases, with 17 bases between them. Germline lookup yields CDR1 MNHEY and CDR2 SVGEGT. CDR3 sequence reads: CASSLGGAGPYEQYF. DNA for the CDR3: TGTGCCAGCAGCCTCGGTGGGGCAGGGCCCTACGAGCAGTACTTC.

The chain uses TRBV12-3 or TRBV12-4 and TRBJ2-5; no clear D gene. This CDR3 contains 13 residues. V lost 2 bases, J lost 6 bases, and 10 bases lay in between. The CDR3 DNA follows: TGTGCCAGCAGTTTACTAGGTTCGAAGACCCAGTACTTC. Translating gives CASSLLGSKTQYF.